These 32 T cell receptor beta chains came from one sample sequenced in a study of T cell changes during pregnancy in multiple sclerosis. TCRdb's copy holds only in-frame clones and misses some; the assay was immunoSEQ multiplex PCR. The sample holds 50,000 to 65,000 clones, 90% seen once. The sequencing used peripheral blood, collected in the first trimester of pregnancy. These receptors were obtained from a female donor in good health, enrolled as a control in a pregnancy study.

The chain combines TRBV11-2 with TRBJ2-1, with a possible D match to TRBD2 (7 bases). Germline-derived CDR1 and CDR2 are SGHAT and FQNNGV. This CDR3 region has 14 residues. Trimming removed 5 bases from V and 9 bases from J, with 17 bases in between. The CDR3, as DNA: TGTGCCAGCAGCCCGCCTTGGGGGGGGGCTGAGCAGTTCTTC. Amino acid sequence: CASSPPWGGAEQFF.

The chain joins TRBV25-1 to TRBJ2-3; D call uncertain. CDR1 is MGHDK and CDR2 is SYGVNS in the germline V gene. Trimming took off 6 bases at V and 2 bases at J, with 12 bases between the two ends. This CDR3 spans 14 amino acids. The CDR3 loop reads CASRSRTNTDTQYF. The CDR3 region has the DNA TGTGCCAGCAGGAGCCGTACTAACACAGATACGCAGTATTTT.

This sequence joins TRBV27 and TRBJ2-1; 10 nucleotides match TRBD2. With V trimmed by 5 bases and J by 9 bases, 7 bases remained unmatched. Germline V CDR1 and CDR2: MNHEY, SMNVEV (reference sequence). The CDR3 sequence is 14 residues long. Here the CDR3 reads CASSPGLASGEQFF. The CDR3 DNA sequence: TGTGCCAGCAGTCCGGGACTAGCGTCCGGTGAGCAGTTCTTC.

This clone has just a few counts. This chain connects TRBV7-8 to TRBJ1-2, with TRBD1 identical over 8 bases. CDR1 is SGHVS and CDR2 is FQNEAQ in the germline V gene. V lost 5 bases and J lost 7; bases outside the gene matches: 3. The CDR3 length is 12 residues. The CDR3 sequence: CASSNRGSGYTF. The CDR3 bases are TGTGCCAGCAGCAACAGGGGGTCTGGCTACACCTTC.

This chain connects TRBV10-3 to TRBJ2-1; 14 bases are shared with TRBD2. This CDR3 contains 15 residues. Trimming took 0 bases from V and 10 from J; bases not matched to a gene: 2. CDR1 and CDR2 from the germline V gene are ENHRY and SYGVKD. The CDR3 here is CAISESTSGGEEQFF. DNA for the CDR3: TGTGCCATCAGTGAGTCGACTAGCGGGGGGGAAGAGCAGTTCTTC.

The chain combines TRBV6-5 with TRBJ1-4; 10 bases are a match to TRBD1. The CDR3 has 16 amino acids. Germline CDR1 MNHEY, CDR2 SVGAGI. V trimming: 2 bases; J trimming: 8 bases; junction bases outside the gene matches: 8. The CDR3 DNA reads as TGTGCCAGCAGTTACCTAGGACAGGGGGATACGGAAAAACTGTTTTTT. Its translation: CASSYLGQGDTEKLFF.

The genes are TRBV6-6 and TRBJ2-1; perhaps TRBD1 as D (7 bases). This CDR3 contains 16 residues. V was cut by 6 bases and J by 5 bases, with 20 bases left in between. CDR1 MNHNY and CDR2 SVGAGI come from the germline V gene (reference sequence). The CDR3 reads CASSERLGGADNEQFF. In nucleotides, the CDR3 is TGTGCCAGCAGCGAGCGACTAGGGGGCGCGGACAATGAGCAGTTCTTC.

The chain recombines TRBV2 with TRBJ2-2; the match to TRBD1 covers 7 bases. This CDR3 contains 15 residues. Germline V CDR1 and CDR2: SNHLY, FYNNEI. V lost 7 bases and J lost 3; bases outside the gene matches: 8. This CDR3 reads CASKMTGSDTGELFF. CDR3 sequence (DNA): TGTGCCAGCAAGATGACAGGGTCTGACACCGGGGAGCTGTTTTTT.

This rearrangement joins TRBV5-8 to TRBJ1-1; no definite D call. V lost 0 bases to trimming and J lost 0 bases, with 12 bases between them. The CDR3 spans 16 residues. CDR1 SGHTS and CDR2 YDEGEE come from the germline V gene. The CDR3 spells CASSLAFHGLNTEAFF. The CDR3 nucleotides are TGTGCCAGCAGCTTGGCCTTCCATGGGCTGAACACTGAAGCTTTCTTT.

CDR3 nucleotides: TGTGCCAGTAGTATAGATCTTAGGGGACAGGGCGGTAATGAGCAGTTCTTC. This gives the protein CASSIDLRGQGGNEQFF. The chain uses TRBV19 and TRBJ2-1; 9 nucleotides line up with TRBD1. The V segment lost 0 bases and the J segment 7 bases; nucleotides outside the gene matches: 10. The CDR3 is 17 residues long. Germline V lookup: CDR1 LNHDA, CDR2 SQIVND (reference sequence).

V gene TRBV6-5 combines with J gene TRBJ2-2; 10 positions match TRBD1. V lost 0 bases to trimming and J lost 6 bases; unmatched junction nucleotides: 4. Germline CDR1 and CDR2: MNHEY and SVGAGI. CDR3 length equals 16 residues. The CDR3 is CASSYSGTGVAGELFF. The CDR3 DNA follows: TGTGCCAGCAGTTACTCAGGGACAGGGGTGGCCGGGGAGCTGTTTTTT.

The chain couples TRBV4-1 to TRBJ2-1; 8 nucleotides align to TRBD2. Trimming at V came to 2 bases and at J to 2 bases, leaving 2 bases not matched to a gene. The germline V gene encodes CDR1 MGHRA and CDR2 YSYEKL. The length of the CDR3 is 15 residues. The CDR3 coding sequence is TGCGCCAGCAGCCAACTGGGACTAGCCTACAATGAGCAGTTCTTC. Translating gives CASSQLGLAYNEQFF.

V is TRBV19 and J is TRBJ1-1, with 7 bases lining up with TRBD1. The CDR3 is made up of 13 amino acids. J lost 0 bases, V lost 5 bases, and 0 bases had no gene match. CDR1 is LNHDA and CDR2 is SQIVND in the germline V gene (reference sequence). The CDR3 nucleotides are TGTGCCAGTAGTGGGACAGTGAACACTGAAGCTTTCTTT. It yields the protein CASSGTVNTEAFF.

The chain joins TRBV6-1 to TRBJ2-7; weak D call: TRBD2 (5 bases). This CDR3 spans 13 amino acids. Germline V lookup: CDR1 MNHNS, CDR2 SASEGT. Trimming left V 4 bases short and J 3 bases short, with 10 bases between. DNA of the CDR3: TGTGCCAGCAGTGGTGGAACTAGCTACGAGCAGTACTTC. The encoded protein is CASSGGTSYEQYF.

V is TRBV7-6 and J is TRBJ1-3; D is uncertain. The CDR3 extends over 14 amino acids. Germline CDR1 and CDR2: SGHVS and FNYEAQ. Trimming took off 4 bases at V and 10 bases at J, with 17 bases between the two ends. The CDR3: CASSSMESSPTIYF. For the CDR3, the DNA is TGTGCCAGCAGCTCCATGGAGTCTTCCCCAACCATATATTTT.

V gene TRBV30 combines with J gene TRBJ2-1; 9 bases align to TRBD2. This CDR3 spans 15 amino acids. From germline, CDR1 is GTSNPN and CDR2 SVGIG (reference sequence). J gave up 6 bases and V 0 bases, and 6 bases lay outside the gene matches. CDR3 in amino acids: CAWSVPRGGANEQFF. The CDR3 DNA is TGTGCCTGGAGTGTACCTCGCGGGGGGGCCAATGAGCAGTTCTTC.

This chain links TRBV11-2 with TRBJ2-7, with a tentative D call TRBD1 (6 bases). CDR3 length equals 14 residues. Trimming shortened V by 5 bases and J by 1 base, and 12 bases separated the two germline ends. The V gene's germline CDR1 is SGHAT and CDR2 FQNNGV. This chain's CDR3 is CASSQQGRSYEQYF. The CDR3 coding sequence is TGTGCCAGCAGCCAACAGGGTCGGTCCTACGAGCAGTACTTC.

The CDR3 DNA follows: TGTGCCAGCAGTCCCCCCCCCGCAGATACGCAGTATTTT. Residues: CASSPPPADTQYF. The chain recombines TRBV2 with TRBJ2-3; D gene unclear. V was trimmed by 5 bases and J by 4 bases, leaving 10 bases between them. Germline V CDR1 and CDR2: SNHLY, FYNNEI. The CDR3 length is 13 residues.

J is TRBJ1-2 and V is TRBV7-9; 7 bases are shared with TRBD1. The CDR3 totals 16 residues. In germline, CDR1 is SEHNR, CDR2 FQNEAQ (reference sequence). V gave up 7 bases and J gave up 4 bases; unmatched junction bases: 15. CDR3 bases: TGTGCCAGCACTGGCCAGGGGGAACCCTTTGGCTATGGCTACACCTTC. It codes for CASTGQGEPFGYGYTF.

This chain joins TRBV19 and TRBJ1-1; 7 nucleotides match TRBD1. Germline CDR1 reads LNHDA; CDR2 reads SQIVND (reference sequence). The CDR3 has 13 amino acids. V gave up 10 bases and J gave up 4 bases; unmatched junction bases: 9. The CDR3 is CATYRGDGTEAFF. CDR3 nucleotides: TGTGCCACCTACAGGGGCGATGGCACTGAAGCTTTCTTT.

The chain links TRBV2 to TRBJ2-7; possibly TRBD2 for D (6 bases). Trimming pared 6 bases from V and 0 bases from J, leaving 27 bases between. This CDR3 is 19 amino acids long. Per germline, CDR1 SNHLY and CDR2 FYNNEI. The CDR3 region has the DNA TGTGCCAGCAGGGGACTGGACCCTAGCGATGGAAGAAGCTCCTACGAGCAGTACTTC. Protein: CASRGLDPSDGRSSYEQYF.

The V call is TRBV28, the J call TRBJ2-7, with TRBD1 matching 7 bases. This CDR3 region has 12 residues. CDR1 is MDHEN and CDR2 is SYDVKM in the germline V gene. With 7 bases clipped from V and 4 bases from J, the junction kept 4 bases outside the gene matches. The CDR3 region is CASKTGVYEQYF. Here the CDR3 DNA reads TGTGCCAGCAAAACAGGGGTGTACGAGCAGTACTTC.

This clone has a single count. The chain is built from TRBV6-1 and TRBJ1-6, with TRBD1 matching 9 bases. V shed 4 bases, J shed 13 bases, and the junction held 11 bases outside the gene matches. Germline loops: CDR1 MNHNS, CDR2 SASEGT. This CDR3 spans 15 amino acids. The CDR3 nucleotides are TGTGCCAGCAGTGCCCGACAGGGGGTAATTTCGCCCCTCCACTTT. Translating gives CASSARQGVISPLHF.

The rearrangement joins TRBV27 to TRBJ2-7; 9 bases line up with TRBD2. There are 16 residues in the CDR3. Germline V gives CDR1 MNHEY, CDR2 SMNVEV (reference sequence). With 3 bases clipped from V and 2 bases from J, the junction kept 8 bases outside the gene matches. The CDR3 sequence: CASSFLAGGRPYEQYF. The CDR3 DNA follows: TGTGCCAGCAGTTTCTTGGCGGGGGGGCGACCCTACGAGCAGTACTTC.

The J gene is TRBJ2-2, the V gene TRBV5-4; 7 bases align to TRBD2. V trimming: 0 bases; J trimming: 6 bases; junction bases outside the gene matches: 11. This CDR3 comprises 17 residues. CDR1 is SGHNT, CDR2 YYREEE, per germline (reference sequence). The chain's CDR3 is CASSLGAGTTPSGELFF. The DNA of the CDR3 is TGTGCCAGCAGCTTGGGAGCCGGGACTACCCCGTCCGGGGAGCTGTTTTTT.

V gene TRBV6-5 combines with J gene TRBJ1-5, with D unresolved. The CDR3 totals 12 residues. V was shortened by 2 bases and J by 5 bases, with 4 bases between the two germline ends. CDR1 MNHEY and CDR2 SVGAGI come from the germline V gene. The CDR3 region is CASSYEYQPQHF. The CDR3 DNA reads TGTGCCAGCAGTTACGAGTATCAGCCCCAGCATTTT.

This chain uses TRBV5-1 with TRBJ1-3; D is possibly TRBD1 (6 bases). V was trimmed by 3 bases and J by 4 bases, leaving 11 bases between them. The CDR3 consists of 14 residues. The germline V gene has CDR1 SGHRS and CDR2 YFSETQ. This CDR3 is CASSSRTAGNTIYF. The CDR3 nucleotides read TGCGCCAGCAGCTCCCGGACAGCCGGAAACACCATATATTTT.

In its sample, this clone was seen a few times. V and J are TRBV29-1 and TRBJ2-1, with TRBD2 matching over 9 bases. There are 13 residues in the CDR3. CDR1 is SQVTM and CDR2 is ANQGSEA in the germline V gene. With 4 bases clipped from V and 15 bases from J, the junction kept 13 bases outside the gene matches. The CDR3 DNA reads TGCAGCGTTGTCCATTTGGCGGGGGGGCTCTGGTTCTTC. Its protein is CSVVHLAGGLWFF.

The chain uses TRBV6-6 and TRBJ1-1; the D is unclear. The CDR3 runs to 14 residues. Trimming took off 10 bases at V and 1 base at J, with 16 bases between the two ends. The germline V gene has CDR1 MNHNY and CDR2 SVGAGI (reference sequence). DNA for the CDR3: TGTGCCACCCGGTTCCAGGAACCGAACACTGAAGCTTTCTTT. Its protein product is CATRFQEPNTEAFF.

The rearrangement joins TRBV4-1 to TRBJ2-1; D gene ambiguous. This CDR3 comprises 16 residues. Trimming stripped 4 bases from V and 2 bases from J, with 15 bases between. Germline V lookup: CDR1 MGHRA, CDR2 YSYEKL. CDR3 loop: CASSLEPQSAYNEQFF. In nucleotides, the CDR3 is TGCGCCAGCAGCCTGGAACCGCAAAGCGCCTACAATGAGCAGTTCTTC.

The chain is built from TRBV18 and TRBJ2-2, with D possibly matching TRBD1 (6 bases). The ends were cut back, 3 bases at V and 0 bases at J, with 14 bases in the middle. The CDR3 consists of 17 residues. Per germline, CDR1 KGHSH and CDR2 LQKENI. CDR3 sequence: CASSPAKRGSNTGELFF. The CDR3 nucleotides are TGTGCCAGCTCACCGGCGAAAAGGGGGTCGAACACCGGGGAGCTGTTTTTT.

The chain links TRBV2 to TRBJ2-2, with 8 positions matching TRBD1. The junction had 10 bases not matched to a gene; V was cut back by 5 bases and J by 5 bases. The germline V gene encodes CDR1 SNHLY and CDR2 FYNNEI. This CDR3 spans 16 amino acids. The CDR3: CASSRQGSSLTGELFF. CDR3 in DNA: TGTGCCAGCAGTAGACAGGGGTCTTCACTTACCGGGGAGCTGTTTTTT.